These 32 T cell receptor beta chains were sequenced from one sample in a study of OX40 agonist ivuxolimab in advanced cancers. TCRdb's copy holds only in-frame clones and misses some; the assay was immunoSEQ multiplex PCR. The sample lists some 60,000 clones; about 85% were seen once. The sample in question was CD4+ or CD8+ T cells sorted from blood, obtained in a trial of the OX40 agonist ivuxolimab. The receptors originated from an adult with an advanced solid tumor such as melanoma, head and neck, liver or kidney cancer.

This clone was found a few times. V and J are TRBV20-1 and TRBJ1-2, with D hard to call. The V and J ends lost 0 bases and 9 bases respectively, with 8 bases between them. Germline V gene sequence: CDR1 DFQATT, CDR2 SNEGSKA (reference sequence). This CDR3 contains 11 residues. CDR3 DNA: TGCAGTGCTAGAGATCAGAAGAGCTACACCTTC. Its protein is CSARDQKSYTF.

The rearrangement links TRBV7-8 to TRBJ2-5; 13 bases match TRBD2. The junction had 13 bases not matched to a gene; V was cut back by 5 bases and J by 4 bases. CDR3 size: 18 residues. The germline V gene encodes CDR1 SGHVS and CDR2 FQNEAQ. The CDR3, as DNA: TGTGCCAGCAGCACCGGACTAGCGGGGGCCGGCCGAGGAGAGACCCAGTACTTC. Its translation is CASSTGLAGAGRGETQYF.

This chain connects TRBV4-1 to TRBJ2-7; maybe TRBD2 (5 bases). CDR1 is MGHRA and CDR2 is YSYEKL in the germline V gene. The CDR3 runs to 14 residues. Trimming took 0 bases from V and 3 from J, leaving 9 bases between them. CDR3 in amino acids: CASSQEERDYEQYF. The DNA for the CDR3 is TGCGCCAGCAGCCAAGAGGAACGGGACTACGAGCAGTACTTC.

V gene TRBV7-3 combines with J gene TRBJ2-2; D gene unclear. CDR1 and CDR2 (germline): SGHTA, FQGTGA. The germline V and J ends were trimmed by 0 bases and 6 bases, with 8 bases remaining between them. This CDR3 spans 14 amino acids. The CDR3 sequence: CASSLTDPPGELFF. CDR3 sequence (DNA): TGTGCCAGCAGCTTAACGGACCCTCCCGGGGAGCTGTTTTTT.

This clone was observed once. The V call is TRBV14, the J call TRBJ1-4; no definite D call. CDR1 is SGHDN and CDR2 is FVKESK in the germline V gene. V shed 6 bases and J shed 7 bases, with 12 bases lying between them. The CDR3 runs to 13 residues. The CDR3 DNA sequence: TGTGCCAGCAGGGAAACTATCGGTGAAAAACTGTTTTTT. Its protein product is CASRETIGEKLFF.

The rearrangement joins TRBV9 to TRBJ2-4; D may match TRBD1 or TRBD2 (5 bases each). This CDR3 region has 15 residues. The germline gives CDR1 SGDLS, CDR2 YYNGEE. V shed 0 bases and J shed 1 base, with 8 bases lying between them. The CDR3 region has the DNA TGTGCCAGCAGCGTAGAAGAGGGGGCCAAAAACATTCAGTACTTC. Protein: CASSVEEGAKNIQYF.

This rearrangement joins TRBV19 to TRBJ1-5; D is perhaps TRBD1 (5 bases). CDR1 is LNHDA and CDR2 is SQIVND in the germline V gene (reference sequence). This CDR3 is built from 13 residues. V was cut by 4 bases and J by 4 bases, with 8 bases left in between. The chain's CDR3 is CASSTGVNQPQHF. The CDR3 coding sequence is TGTGCCAGTAGTACGGGGGTAAATCAGCCCCAGCATTTT.

This chain joins TRBV5-5 and TRBJ1-5; possibly TRBD1 for D (5 bases). Trimming shortened V by 2 bases and J by 0 bases, and 9 bases separated the two germline ends. This CDR3 contains 15 residues. Germline values: CDR1 SGHKS, CDR2 YYEKEE (reference sequence). This CDR3 is CASSFGGYSNQPQHF. CDR3 DNA sequence: TGTGCCAGCAGCTTCGGGGGATATAGCAATCAGCCCCAGCATTTT.

The chain carries TRBV6-6 and TRBJ1-1; no firm D call. This CDR3 has 12 amino acids. V was trimmed by 6 bases and J by 2 bases, leaving 7 bases between them. Germline V gene lookup returns CDR1 MNHNY and CDR2 SVGAGI (reference sequence). CDR3 sequence reads: CASRRENTEAFF. In nucleotides, the CDR3 is TGTGCCAGCAGACGGGAAAACACTGAAGCTTTCTTT.

This clone was seen a few times. This chain links TRBV7-9 with TRBJ1-5; D call uncertain. The CDR3 length is 15 residues. V gave up 5 bases and J gave up 1 base, with 12 bases separating them. Germline CDR1 is SEHNR and CDR2 is FQNEAQ (reference sequence). The CDR3 loop is CASSPSLGSNQPQHF. The CDR3 DNA reads as TGTGCCAGCAGCCCTAGCTTGGGAAGCAATCAGCCCCAGCATTTT.

The rearrangement joins TRBV27 to TRBJ1-6, with D possibly TRBD1 on 5 matching bases. CDR1 is MNHEY and CDR2 is SMNVEV in the germline V gene (reference sequence). The V end was cut by 2 bases, the J end by 5 bases, with 22 bases between. The CDR3 is 19 amino acids. Here the CDR3 reads CASSLGSRGSTRDNSPLHF. CDR3 DNA sequence: TGTGCCAGCAGTTTAGGGTCGAGGGGAAGTACGCGGGATAATTCACCCCTCCACTTT.

This chain uses TRBV10-3 with TRBJ2-3, with 7 bases aligning to TRBD1. The germline V gene has CDR1 ENHRY and CDR2 SYGVKD. Trimming took 4 bases from V and 0 from J; bases not matched to a gene: 10. The CDR3 consists of 17 residues. The CDR3 region has the DNA TGTGCCATCAGTGGACAGGGCCCGACAGGTAGCACAGATACGCAGTATTTT. It is translated as CAISGQGPTGSTDTQYF.

The V gene is TRBV29-1, the J gene TRBJ1-1; 10 bases are a match to TRBD1. Germline loops: CDR1 SQVTM, CDR2 ANQGSEA. CDR3 size: 14 residues. Trimming took 6 bases from V and 6 from J; bases not matched to a gene: 10. CDR3 protein: CSVSPGTGVAEAFF. The CDR3 DNA is TGCAGCGTGAGCCCCGGGACAGGGGTAGCTGAAGCTTTCTTT.

This clone was seen just once. V and J are TRBV11-3 and TRBJ2-5, with no clear D. V was trimmed by 5 bases and J by 4 bases, leaving 11 bases between them. The germline gives CDR1 SGHNT, CDR2 YENEEA. CDR3 size: 13 residues. This CDR3 is CASSPTARETQYF. In DNA, the CDR3 is TGTGCCAGCAGCCCTACGGCGCGAGAGACCCAGTACTTC.

The chain recombines TRBV7-9 with TRBJ2-7; D call uncertain. Germline V CDR1 and CDR2: SEHNR, FQNEAQ (reference sequence). V was trimmed by 1 base and J by 0 bases, leaving 7 bases between them. The CDR3 has 14 amino acids. The CDR3 sequence: CASSLDSASYEQYF. CDR3 DNA sequence: TGTGCCAGCAGCTTAGATTCCGCCTCCTACGAGCAGTACTTC.

The gene calls are TRBV19 and TRBJ1-2; 8 positions match TRBD1. Losses at the gene ends were 4 bases for V and 4 bases for J; bases not matched to a gene: 2. The germline CDR1 and CDR2 sequences are LNHDA and SQIVND (reference sequence). CDR3 length equals 13 residues. The CDR3 DNA is TGTGCCAGTAGTACCACAGGGGGCTATGGCTACACCTTC. Its protein is CASSTTGGYGYTF.

The J gene is TRBJ2-3, the V gene TRBV27, with no clear D. Looked up from germline, CDR1 is MNHEY and CDR2 is SMNVEV (reference sequence). The CDR3 contains 12 residues. V lost 8 bases, J lost 5 bases, and 11 bases lay in between. In DNA, the CDR3 is TGTGCCAGCGCTCAAGTCGTAGATACGCAGTATTTT. It is translated as CASAQVVDTQYF.

This clone has more than one count but fewer than ten. This rearrangement joins TRBV7-9 to TRBJ2-3, with 9 positions matching TRBD2. The CDR3 is made up of 14 amino acids. From germline, CDR1 is SEHNR and CDR2 FQNEAQ (reference sequence). Unmatched junction bases numbered 3, after V lost 5 bases and J lost 3 bases. The CDR3 region has the DNA TGTGCCAGCAGCCCTAGCGGGACAACAGATACGCAGTATTTT. Translation gives CASSPSGTTDTQYF.

The genes are TRBV6-1 and TRBJ2-7; 7 nucleotides align to TRBD2. The germline gives CDR1 MNHNS, CDR2 SASEGT. This CDR3 spans 16 amino acids. With 1 base clipped from V and 2 bases from J, the junction kept 8 bases outside the gene matches. The CDR3 region has the DNA TGTGCCAGCAGTGAAGTCGTGGGACTAACCACCTACGAGCAGTACTTC. This codes for CASSEVVGLTTYEQYF.

This chain connects TRBV5-1 to TRBJ1-2; weak D call: TRBD1 (6 bases). The germline CDR1 and CDR2 sequences are SGHRS and YFSETQ. This CDR3 is 15 amino acids long. The V gene lost 0 bases and the J gene lost 8 bases, with 17 bases spanning the gap. The CDR3 loop is CASSLVAGAEKGYTF. DNA for the CDR3: TGCGCCAGCAGCTTGGTAGCAGGGGCGGAGAAAGGCTACACCTTC.

This chain connects TRBV28 to TRBJ2-5, with 7 bases lining up with TRBD2. The germline V gene has CDR1 MDHEN and CDR2 SYDVKM. The J segment lost 2 bases and the V segment lost 6 bases, leaving 6 bases of the junction unmatched. The CDR3 sequence is 14 residues long. As DNA, the CDR3 is TGTGCCAGCAGGCCACCTAGCGGACAAGAGACCCAGTACTTC. Its translation is CASRPPSGQETQYF.

This clone appeared a few times. The CDR3 loop reads CASRGQSNQPQHF. CDR3 sequence (DNA): TGTGCCAGCAGGGGACAGAGCAATCAGCCCCAGCATTTT. The chain links TRBV2 to TRBJ1-5, with 7 bases lining up with TRBD1. Germline V CDR1 and CDR2: SNHLY, FYNNEI. The V segment lost 6 bases and the J segment 1 base; nucleotides outside the gene matches: 0. The CDR3 spans 13 residues.

The V gene is TRBV5-4, the J gene TRBJ1-1, with D hard to call. The germline gives CDR1 SGHNT, CDR2 YYREEE (reference sequence). Trimming removed 0 bases from V and 0 bases from J, with 9 bases in between. The length of the CDR3 is 15 residues. DNA of the CDR3: TGTGCCAGCAGCTTGGATACAGACATGAACACTGAAGCTTTCTTT. Amino acid sequence: CASSLDTDMNTEAFF.

The V and J genes are TRBV6-5 and TRBJ1-2, with D uncertain. Trimming stripped 8 bases from V and 0 bases from J, with 10 bases between. This CDR3 comprises 13 residues. The germline V gene has CDR1 MNHEY and CDR2 SVGAGI. The CDR3: CASAAGANYGYTF. The CDR3 nucleotides read TGTGCCAGCGCGGCAGGAGCTAACTATGGCTACACCTTC.

The chain carries TRBV27 and TRBJ1-5, with D unresolved. V lost 1 base to trimming and J lost 5 bases, with 6 bases between them. The CDR3 covers 13 residues. The V gene's germline CDR1 is MNHEY and CDR2 SMNVEV (reference sequence). This CDR3 reads CASSLFWDQPQHF. CDR3 DNA: TGTGCCAGCAGTTTATTTTGGGATCAGCCCCAGCATTTT.

The chain has TRBV29-1 and TRBJ2-7, with 11 nucleotides matching TRBD2. This CDR3 region has 12 residues. Germline loops: CDR1 SQVTM, CDR2 ANQGSEA. V shed 6 bases and J 4 bases; nucleotides not matched to a gene: 2. The CDR3 sequence is CSVRLAGYEQYF. The DNA of the CDR3 is TGCAGCGTCCGACTAGCGGGATACGAGCAGTACTTC.

This rearrangement joins TRBV4-1 to TRBJ1-2; 7 bases map to TRBD1. This CDR3 region has 18 residues. V lost 1 base and J lost 2; bases outside the gene matches: 13. CDR1 MGHRA and CDR2 YSYEKL come from the germline V gene. The CDR3 loop is CASSQVGTRDRRNYGYTF. CDR3 coding DNA: TGCGCCAGCAGCCAAGTCGGGACCCGGGACAGAAGAAACTATGGCTACACCTTC.

The genes are TRBV11-2 and TRBJ2-2; 7 bases align to TRBD2. Germline V CDR1 and CDR2: SGHAT, FQNNGV. This CDR3 is built from 13 residues. V shed 4 bases and J 6 bases; nucleotides not matched to a gene: 2. The CDR3 is CASSSAGAGELFF. In DNA, the CDR3 is TGTGCCAGCAGCTCGGCGGGGGCCGGGGAGCTGTTTTTT.

The gene calls are TRBV2 and TRBJ2-1; 8 bases fit TRBD1. V gave up 11 bases and J gave up 7 bases; unmatched junction bases: 13. CDR3 length equals 14 residues. Per the germline V gene, CDR1 is SNHLY and CDR2 is FYNNEI. CDR3 nucleotide sequence: TGTGCCGGCCGAAGGACAGGGCGTTGGAATGAGCAGTTCTTC. It codes for CAGRRTGRWNEQFF.

The chain is built from TRBV9 and TRBJ2-2; the D is unclear. This CDR3 has 12 residues. CDR1 and CDR2 (germline): SGDLS, YYNGEE. Deletions cut 3 bases from V and 2 bases from J, with 2 bases between. Here the CDR3 reads CASSGNTGELFF. In DNA form, the CDR3 reads TGTGCCAGCAGCGGCAACACCGGGGAGCTGTTTTTT.

The chain carries TRBV28 and TRBJ2-7, with a tentative D call TRBD1 (6 bases). V was trimmed by 7 bases and J by 6 bases, leaving 16 bases between them. The CDR3 totals 13 residues. Germline V gives CDR1 MDHEN, CDR2 SYDVKM. The CDR3 loop reads CASTGGAGPEQYF. DNA for the CDR3: TGTGCCAGCACTGGGGGCGCAGGGCCCGAGCAGTACTTC. Looking up the rest from reference TRBV28 and TRBJ2-7 gives the full variable domain: DVKVTQSSRYLVKRTGEKVFLECVQDMDHENMFWYRQDPGLGLRLIYFSYDVKMKEKGDIPEGYSVSREKKERFSLILESASTNQTSMYLCASTGGAGPEQYFGPGTRLTVT.

This chain connects TRBV5-4 to TRBJ2-6; D might be TRBD2 (5 bases). CDR3 length equals 15 residues. Trimming left V 4 bases short and J 2 bases short, with 10 bases between. Germline V gene lookup returns CDR1 SGHNT and CDR2 YYREEE (reference sequence). CDR3 nucleotides: TGTGCCAGCAGCCCGTGGGAGACTGGGGCCAACGTCCTGACTTTC. Its protein product is CASSPWETGANVLTF.